This TCR beta chain was documented in a study of T-cell memory formation after mild COVID-19. TCRdb reprocessed the 5' RACE reads with MiXCR, giving one entry per CDR3 protein. The table has roughly 610,000 distinct CDR3 sequences, roughly 17% seen once. Germline V gene sequence: CDR1 SGHTS, CDR2 YDEGEE. V gave up 0 bases and J gave up 0 bases, with 10 bases separating them. This CDR3 spans 15 amino acids. This chain joins TRBV5-8 and TRBJ2-7, with unresolved D. The origin of this receptor is an adult woman who had mild COVID-19 (a few samples of this study predate the infection). Cell type and time point are not known. The sequenced sample consisted of PBMCs or a T cell subset sorted from them (not recorded which). The CDR3 DNA reads as TGTGCCAGCAGCTTGGAACCGTCTGCCTCCTACGAGCAGTACTTC. This gives the protein CASSLEPSASYEQYF.